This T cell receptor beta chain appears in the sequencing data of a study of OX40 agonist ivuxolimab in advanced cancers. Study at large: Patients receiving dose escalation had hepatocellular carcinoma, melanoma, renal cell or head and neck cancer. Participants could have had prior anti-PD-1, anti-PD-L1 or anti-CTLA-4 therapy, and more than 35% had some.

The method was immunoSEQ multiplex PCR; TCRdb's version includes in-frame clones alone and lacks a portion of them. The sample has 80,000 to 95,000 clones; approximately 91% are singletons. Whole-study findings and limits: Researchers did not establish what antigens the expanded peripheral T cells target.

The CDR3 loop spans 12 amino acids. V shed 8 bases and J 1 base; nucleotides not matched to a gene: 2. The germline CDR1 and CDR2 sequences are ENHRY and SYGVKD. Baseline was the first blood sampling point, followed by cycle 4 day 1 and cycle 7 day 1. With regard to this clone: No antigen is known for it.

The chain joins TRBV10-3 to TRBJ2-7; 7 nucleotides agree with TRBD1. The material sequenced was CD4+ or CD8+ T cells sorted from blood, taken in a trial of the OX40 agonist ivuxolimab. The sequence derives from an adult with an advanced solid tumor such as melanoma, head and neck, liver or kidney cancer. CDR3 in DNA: TGTGCCATCCGGGACAGTTCCTACGAGCAGTACTTC. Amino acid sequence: CAIRDSSYEQYF.